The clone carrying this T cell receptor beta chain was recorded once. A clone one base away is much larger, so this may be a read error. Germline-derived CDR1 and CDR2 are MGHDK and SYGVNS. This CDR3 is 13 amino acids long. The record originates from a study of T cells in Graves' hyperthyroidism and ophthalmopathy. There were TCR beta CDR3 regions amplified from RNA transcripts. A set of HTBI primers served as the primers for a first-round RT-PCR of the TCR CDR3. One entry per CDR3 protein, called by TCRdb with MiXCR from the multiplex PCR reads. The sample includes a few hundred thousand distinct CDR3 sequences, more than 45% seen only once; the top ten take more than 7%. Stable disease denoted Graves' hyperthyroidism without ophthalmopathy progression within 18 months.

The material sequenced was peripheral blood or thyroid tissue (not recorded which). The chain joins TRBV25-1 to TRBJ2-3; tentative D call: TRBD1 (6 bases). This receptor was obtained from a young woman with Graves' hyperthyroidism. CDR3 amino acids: CASSVLLTGTQYF. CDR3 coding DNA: TGTGCCAGCAGTGTCCTTCTGACAGGTACGCAGTATTTT.